This section outlines one TCR beta chain sequence together with its context. Clones were read by immunoSEQ multiplex PCR, and TCRdb kept only the in-frame ones, dropping some. The table lists just under 95,000 clones, 80% of them singletons. This entry is derived from a study of blood T cell repertoires in COVID-19. Overall study context: Sources were T cells, B-cell-depleted T cells, or PBMCs; the material itself was cDNA or gDNA.

This CDR3 is built from 15 residues. Germline V lookup: CDR1 KGHDR, CDR2 SFDVKD. Trimming removed 4 bases from V and 6 bases from J; junction bases left unmatched: 8. The chain recombines TRBV24-1 with TRBJ1-1; 9 bases fit TRBD1. Source material: peripheral blood. This TCR derives from a human donor in a cohort sampled during active COVID-19. Written as DNA, the CDR3 is TGTGCCACCAGTGAGGCCGGGACAGGGTCGGCTGAAGCTTTCTTT. Protein: CATSEAGTGSAEAFF.